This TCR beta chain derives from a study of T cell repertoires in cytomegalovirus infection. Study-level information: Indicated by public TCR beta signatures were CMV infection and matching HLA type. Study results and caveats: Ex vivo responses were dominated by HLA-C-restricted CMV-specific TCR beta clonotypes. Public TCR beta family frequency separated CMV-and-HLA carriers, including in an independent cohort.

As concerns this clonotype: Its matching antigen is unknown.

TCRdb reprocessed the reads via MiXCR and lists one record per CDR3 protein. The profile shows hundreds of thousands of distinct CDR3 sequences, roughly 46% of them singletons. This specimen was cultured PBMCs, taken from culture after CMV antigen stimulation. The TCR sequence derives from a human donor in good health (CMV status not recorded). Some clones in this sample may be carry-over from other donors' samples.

CDR3 sequence reads: CASSYPQETQYF. In DNA form, the CDR3 reads TGTGCCAGCAGTTACCCGCAAGAGACCCAGTACTTC. The chain combines TRBV6-2 or TRBV6-3 with TRBJ2-5, with no clear D. CDR1 MNHEY and CDR2 SVGEGT come from the germline V gene. Trimming left V 2 bases short and J 2 bases short, with 3 bases between. The CDR3 totals 12 residues.